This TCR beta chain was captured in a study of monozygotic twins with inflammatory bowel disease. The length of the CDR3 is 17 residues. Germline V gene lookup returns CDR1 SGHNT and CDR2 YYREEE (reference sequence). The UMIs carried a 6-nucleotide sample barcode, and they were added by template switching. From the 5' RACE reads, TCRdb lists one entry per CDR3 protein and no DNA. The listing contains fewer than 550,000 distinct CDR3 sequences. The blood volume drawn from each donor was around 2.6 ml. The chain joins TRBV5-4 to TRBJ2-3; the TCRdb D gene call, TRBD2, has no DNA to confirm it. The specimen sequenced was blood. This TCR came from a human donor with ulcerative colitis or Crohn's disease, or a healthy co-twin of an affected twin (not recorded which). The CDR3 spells CASSSGGGLGLTDTQYF.